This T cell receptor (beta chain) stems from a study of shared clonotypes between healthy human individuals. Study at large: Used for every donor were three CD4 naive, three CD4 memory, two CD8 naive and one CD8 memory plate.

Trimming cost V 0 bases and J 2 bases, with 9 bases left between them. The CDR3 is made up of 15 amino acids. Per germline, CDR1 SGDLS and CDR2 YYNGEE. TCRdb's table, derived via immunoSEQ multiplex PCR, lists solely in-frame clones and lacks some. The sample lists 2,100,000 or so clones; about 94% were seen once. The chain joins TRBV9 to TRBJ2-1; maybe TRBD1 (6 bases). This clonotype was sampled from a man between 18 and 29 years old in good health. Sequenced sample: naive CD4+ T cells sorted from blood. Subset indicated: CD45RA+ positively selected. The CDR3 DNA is TGTGCCAGCAGCGTAGAGGCAGGGGCCTACAATGAGCAGTTCTTC. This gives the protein CASSVEAGAYNEQFF.